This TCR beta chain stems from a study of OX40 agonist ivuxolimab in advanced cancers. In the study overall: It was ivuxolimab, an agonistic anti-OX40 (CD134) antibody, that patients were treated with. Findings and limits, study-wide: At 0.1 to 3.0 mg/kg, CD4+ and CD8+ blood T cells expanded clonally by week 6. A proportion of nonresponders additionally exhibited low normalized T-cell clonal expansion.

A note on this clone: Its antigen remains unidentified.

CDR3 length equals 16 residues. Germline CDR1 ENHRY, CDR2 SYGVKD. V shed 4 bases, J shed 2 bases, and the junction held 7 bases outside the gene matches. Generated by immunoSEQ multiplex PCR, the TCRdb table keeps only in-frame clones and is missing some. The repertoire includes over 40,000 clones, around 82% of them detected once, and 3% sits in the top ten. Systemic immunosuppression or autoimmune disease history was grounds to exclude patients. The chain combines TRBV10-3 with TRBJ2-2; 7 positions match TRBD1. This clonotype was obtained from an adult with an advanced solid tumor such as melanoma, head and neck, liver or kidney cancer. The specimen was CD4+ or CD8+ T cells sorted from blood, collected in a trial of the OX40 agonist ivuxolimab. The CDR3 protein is CAISVARDRNTGELFF. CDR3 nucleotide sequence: TGTGCCATCAGTGTAGCACGGGACAGAAACACCGGGGAGCTGTTTTTT.